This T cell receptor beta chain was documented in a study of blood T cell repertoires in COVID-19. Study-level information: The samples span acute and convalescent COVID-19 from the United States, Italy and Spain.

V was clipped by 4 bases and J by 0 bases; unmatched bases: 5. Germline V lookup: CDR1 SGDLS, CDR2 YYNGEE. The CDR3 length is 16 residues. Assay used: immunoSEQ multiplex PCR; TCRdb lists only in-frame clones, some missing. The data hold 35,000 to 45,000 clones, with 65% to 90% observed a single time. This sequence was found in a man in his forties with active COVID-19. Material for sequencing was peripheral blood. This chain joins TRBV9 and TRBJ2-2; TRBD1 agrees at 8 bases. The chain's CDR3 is CASSPRQGSNTGELFF. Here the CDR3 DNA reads TGTGCCAGCAGCCCCAGACAGGGGTCGAACACCGGGGAGCTGTTTTTT.